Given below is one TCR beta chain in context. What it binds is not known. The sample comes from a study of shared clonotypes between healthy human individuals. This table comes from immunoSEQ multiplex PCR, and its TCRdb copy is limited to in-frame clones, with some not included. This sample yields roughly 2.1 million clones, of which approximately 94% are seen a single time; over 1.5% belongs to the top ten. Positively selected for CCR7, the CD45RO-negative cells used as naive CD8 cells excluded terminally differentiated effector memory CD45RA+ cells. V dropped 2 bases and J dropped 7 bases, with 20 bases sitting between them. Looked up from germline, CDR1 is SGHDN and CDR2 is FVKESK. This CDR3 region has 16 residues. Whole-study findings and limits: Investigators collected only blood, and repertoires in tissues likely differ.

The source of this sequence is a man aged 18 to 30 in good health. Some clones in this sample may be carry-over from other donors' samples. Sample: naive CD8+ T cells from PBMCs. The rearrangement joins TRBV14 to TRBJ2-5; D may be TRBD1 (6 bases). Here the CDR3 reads CASSQSHLQGGGTQYF. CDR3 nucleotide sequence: TGTGCCAGCAGCCAATCGCACCTACAGGGTGGCGGGACCCAGTACTTC. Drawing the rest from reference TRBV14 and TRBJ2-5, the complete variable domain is EAGVTQFPSHSVIEKGQTVTLRCDPISGHDNLYWYRRVMGKEIKFLLHFVKESKQDESGMPNNRFLAERTGGTYSTLKVQPAELEDSGVYFCASSQSHLQGGGTQYFGPGTRLLVL.